This record looks at one T cell receptor beta chain sequence and its context. What it binds is unknown. Germline lookup yields CDR1 LGHNA and CDR2 YSLEER. The V segment lost 3 bases and the J segment 7 bases; nucleotides outside the gene matches: 5. The CDR3 covers 14 residues. As originally analysed: Because ImmunoSEQ provided only junction sequences with no quality scores, the filtering differed. The data were produced by immunoSEQ multiplex PCR, yet TCRdb's version contains in-frame clones alone and is incomplete. Clonal size and the V and J genes are those of that table, whereas D and trimming came from the DNA. The sample yields 1.5 million to 2.5 million clones, roughly 95% seen once. These data come from a study of shared clonotypes between healthy human individuals. Terminally differentiated effector memory CD45RA+ cells were excluded by CCR7 positive selection of CD45RO-negative cells. Recent acute infections and vaccinations were absent in the healthy HIV-negative adult donors.

The study, taken as a whole, reports: Sharing across four donors was highest in naive CD4 (roughly 5%) and lowest in memory CD8 (around 0.4%).

This chain connects TRBV4-3 to TRBJ2-7; 11 bases line up with TRBD1. The material sequenced was naive CD8+ T cells sorted from blood. This sequence was found in a man aged 18 to 29 in good health. The CDR3, as DNA: TGCGCCAGCAGCCAGAGGACAGGGGGCTGGGAGCAGTACTTC. Translation gives CASSQRTGGWEQYF.